This T cell receptor beta chain was observed in a study of blood T cell repertoires in COVID-19. The authors' processing: Researchers report that nucleated cell counts were estimated from reference gene primer amplification. The assay was immunoSEQ multiplex PCR, and TCRdb's table has in-frame clones only and misses some. That table supplies the V and J calls and clone size; D and trimming were determined from the DNA. The table shows fewer than 200,000 clones, with roughly 73% occurring only once. The CDR3 length is 15 residues. Germline trimming cut 5 bases from V and 6 bases from J; bases unmatched to any gene: 6. The germline gives CDR1 WNHNN, CDR2 SYGVQD (reference sequence).

The sample was peripheral blood. The rearrangement links TRBV10-1 to TRBJ1-6; 8 nucleotides line up with TRBD1. The TCR originated in a man in his 70s with acute or convalescent COVID-19. The CDR3 region is CASSMDRASNSPLHF. The CDR3 DNA reads TGCGCCAGCAGTATGGACAGGGCGAGTAATTCACCCCTCCACTTT.